This TCR beta chain derives from a study of CD8 T cells in Susac syndrome. With random hexamers, 0.5 to 1 ug RNA was reverse transcribed. Via MiXCR, TCRdb re-called the immunoSEQ multiplex PCR reads, giving one row per CDR3 protein. Of about 300,000 distinct CDR3 sequences listed, around nine tenths are singletons. The CDR3 loop spans 16 amino acids. Germline loops: CDR1 SEHNR, CDR2 FQNEAQ (reference sequence). V was cut by 1 base and J by 6 bases, with 13 bases left in between. Material: CD8+ T cells from PBMCs. This receptor was obtained from a human donor with multiple sclerosis. V usage is TRBV7-9 and J usage is TRBJ1-6; D call uncertain. The CDR3 spells CASSLGVEVGNSPLHF. CDR3 coding DNA: TGTGCCAGCAGCTTAGGTGTGGAGGTTGGTAATTCACCCCTCCACTTT.